This T cell receptor beta chain was identified during a study of blood T cell repertoires in COVID-19. Overall study: From the United States, Italy and Spain came samples of acute and convalescent COVID-19.

Repertoires were generated with immunoSEQ multiplex PCR, while TCRdb's copy carries only in-frame clones and drops some. The table shows about 150,000 clones, with approximately 80% occurring only once. The CDR3 loop spans 17 amino acids. Germline V lookup: CDR1 LNHDA, CDR2 SQIVND (reference sequence). Trimming cost V 5 bases and J 0 bases, with 16 bases left between them. This TCR derives from a man in his sixties with acute or convalescent COVID-19. Sequencing used peripheral blood. The V gene is TRBV19, the J gene TRBJ2-2; TRBD1 is a possible D gene (5 bases). The CDR3 coding sequence is TGTGCCAGTAGTTTTATGGCAGGGCTATCGAACACCGGGGAGCTGTTTTTT. Protein product: CASSFMAGLSNTGELFF.